This entry lists 30 T cell receptor beta chains sequenced from one sample in a study of T cell repertoires in cytomegalovirus infection. TCRdb re-analysed the reads in MiXCR, keeping a single row per CDR3 protein. This repertoire shows 900,000 to 950,000 distinct CDR3 sequences, approximately 32% found once; its top ten account for 10% to 15%. These receptors' antigens are unknown. Material: cultured CD8+ T cells from PBMCs, obtained from culture after CMV antigen stimulation. The receptors derive from a human donor in good health (CMV status not recorded). Some clones in this sample may be carry-over from other donors' samples.

Of note for this clonotype: This likely traces to a read error, being one base from a far larger clone. The chain combines TRBV7-2 with TRBJ1-1; D is perhaps TRBD1 (5 bases). The CDR3 contains 14 residues. The germline gives CDR1 SGHTA, CDR2 FQGNSA. CDR3 loop: CANSLAGTNTEAFF. In DNA, the CDR3 is TGTGCCAACAGCTTGGCAGGGACGAACACTGAAGCTTTCTTT.

The genes are TRBV15 and TRBJ1-4; D not certain. CDR3 length: 15 residues. The V end lost 5 bases, the J end lost 0 bases, and 10 bases lay between the germline ends. Per the germline V gene, CDR1 is LNHNV and CDR2 is YYDKDF (reference sequence). CDR3 sequence: CATSRRQATNEKLFF. CDR3 bases: TGTGCCACCAGCCGCAGACAAGCAACTAATGAAAAACTGTTTTTT. The variable domain in full, with the rest retrieved from reference TRBV15 and TRBJ1-4, is DAMVIQNPRYQVTQFGKPVTLSCSQTLNHNVMYWYQQKSSQAPKLLFHYYDKDFNNEADTPDNFQSRRPNTSFCFLDIRSPGLGDTAMYLCATSRRQATNEKLFFGSGTQLSVL.

The chain uses TRBV4-1 and TRBJ1-5; D is undetermined. CDR1 MGHRA and CDR2 YSYEKL come from the germline V gene. Trimming took off 6 bases at V and 2 bases at J, with 11 bases between the two ends. The length of the CDR3 is 14 residues. CDR3 DNA: TGCGCCAGCAGTAAGGCCAACGGCAATCAGCCCCAGCATTTT. It translates to CASSKANGNQPQHF.

This clonotype was detected only a few times. V and J are TRBV10-3 and TRBJ2-1, with 8 bases fitting TRBD2. The CDR3 extends over 14 amino acids. Trimming removed 6 bases from V and 4 bases from J; junction bases left unmatched: 5. The germline CDR1 and CDR2 sequences are ENHRY and SYGVKD. The CDR3 reads CAIRVAGSYNEQFF. CDR3 nucleotides: TGTGCCATCAGGGTAGCGGGGTCTTACAATGAGCAGTTCTTC.

This clonotype was recorded a few times. The chain joins TRBV5-4 to TRBJ2-3, with TRBD2 matching over 8 bases. The CDR3 spans 16 residues. Germline values: CDR1 SGHNT, CDR2 YYREEE (reference sequence). After removal of 3 bases from V and 0 bases from J, the junction contained 6 bases not matched to a gene. DNA of the CDR3: TGTGCCAGCAGCTCGGATGCGGGGGGAAGCACAGATACGCAGTATTTT. Protein product: CASSSDAGGSTDTQYF.

The chain combines TRBV2 with TRBJ2-2; 7 bases line up with TRBD2. V shed 5 bases and J 4 bases; nucleotides not matched to a gene: 10. The CDR3 is 16 residues long. Germline V lookup: CDR1 SNHLY, CDR2 FYNNEI. The CDR3 is CASSPEGTIPTGELFF. In nucleotides, the CDR3 is TGTGCCAGCAGTCCAGAAGGGACTATACCCACCGGGGAGCTGTTTTTT.

This clonotype occurred a few times. The CDR3 is CASSFWGSYNEQFF. CDR3 DNA sequence: TGCGCCAGCAGCTTCTGGGGCAGTTACAATGAGCAGTTCTTC. The chain combines TRBV5-1 with TRBJ2-1, with D possibly being TRBD1 (5 bases). The V gene lost 2 bases and the J gene lost 4 bases, with 10 bases spanning the gap. CDR3 length: 14 residues. CDR1 and CDR2 from the germline V gene are SGHRS and YFSETQ.

This rearrangement joins TRBV19 to TRBJ2-5, with TRBD2 identical over 10 bases. CDR1 is LNHDA and CDR2 is SQIVND in the germline V gene (reference sequence). CDR3 length: 15 amino acids. The trim removed 10 bases at V and 1 base at J, leaving 9 bases unmatched. CDR3 bases: TGTGCCACCTCCATAGCGGGGGGAGCCCAAGAGACCCAGTACTTC. Translated, it gives CATSIAGGAQETQYF.

The chain uses TRBV7-4 and TRBJ2-3; TRBD1 matches 7 bases. The CDR3 extends over 13 amino acids. Germline CDR1 is SGHVT and CDR2 is SQSDAQ. With V trimmed by 1 base and J by 14 bases, 9 bases remained unmatched. The CDR3 loop is CASSLGGTEDGYF. The CDR3 bases are TGTGCCAGCAGCTTAGGTGGGACAGAAGATGGGTATTTT.

This chain uses TRBV27 with TRBJ2-7, with D perhaps assigned TRBD1 or TRBD2 (5 bases each). Germline values: CDR1 MNHEY, CDR2 SMNVEV (reference sequence). The V end was cut by 0 bases, the J end by 9 bases, with 18 bases between. The CDR3 is 15 residues long. Here the CDR3 reads CASSLSNPGPYGQYF. For the CDR3, the DNA is TGTGCCAGCAGTTTATCGAACCCGGGACCGTATGGGCAGTACTTC.

The V and J genes are TRBV6-4 and TRBJ2-7; either TRBD1 or TRBD2 may fit D (5 bases each). The ends were cut back, 2 bases at V and 0 bases at J, with 11 bases in the middle. CDR1 and CDR2 (germline): MRHNA, SNTAGT. The CDR3 totals 15 residues. The CDR3 nucleotides read TGTGCCAGCAGTGACCCGGGACGGGACTCCTACGAGCAGTACGTC. Translation: CASSDPGRDSYEQYV.

The CDR3 reads CASSKTGDRQYV. CDR3 DNA sequence: TGTGCCAGCAGCAAGACAGGGGACCGGCAGTACGTC. The gene calls are TRBV27 and TRBJ2-7; 8 bases line up with TRBD1. The germline gives CDR1 MNHEY, CDR2 SMNVEV (reference sequence). This CDR3 is built from 12 residues. Losses at the gene ends were 6 bases for V and 9 bases for J; bases not matched to a gene: 7.

This clonotype was observed a single time. The gene calls are TRBV6-8 and TRBJ2-7; D unclear. Germline values: CDR1 MNHGY, CDR2 SAAAGT. V dropped 6 bases and J dropped 7 bases, with 19 bases sitting between them. CDR3 length: 14 amino acids. The CDR3 DNA reads TGTGCCAGCAGCCCAAATGGTCGGACCTGGGAGCAGTACTTC. Translating gives CASSPNGRTWEQYF.

The table lists this clonotype with a few counts. The chain recombines TRBV10-3 with TRBJ1-2; a possible D gene is TRBD1 (5 bases). Between the trimmed V and J ends, which lost 6 bases and 2 bases, there was a span of 16 bases. Germline CDR1 ENHRY, CDR2 SYGVKD. CDR3 size: 15 residues. The CDR3 here is CAIRLGPSRNYGYTF. In DNA, the CDR3 is TGTGCCATCAGATTGGGACCTTCGAGGAACTATGGCTACACCTTC.

This chain connects TRBV6-2 or TRBV6-3 to TRBJ1-5, with 10 positions matching TRBD1. The CDR3 contains 14 residues. CDR1 and CDR2 (germline): MNHEY, SVGEGT. The V and J ends lost 10 bases and 5 bases, in that order; junction bases with no gene match: 8. In DNA, the CDR3 is TGTGCCACTACGTGGGACAGGGGATATCAGCCCCAGCATTTT. Protein: CATTWDRGYQPQHF.

This clonotype was counted only a few times. V and J are TRBV5-4 and TRBJ2-7, with 7 bases aligning to TRBD1. The CDR3 has 14 amino acids. With 4 bases clipped from V and 1 base from J, the junction kept 5 bases outside the gene matches. Germline CDR1 reads SGHNT; CDR2 reads YYREEE (reference sequence). CDR3 protein: CASSRDSQSYEQYF. CDR3 sequence (DNA): TGTGCCAGCAGCCGGGACAGCCAGTCCTACGAGCAGTACTTC.

The rearrangement joins TRBV4-3 to TRBJ2-1; D remains ambiguous. Germline V lookup: CDR1 LGHNA, CDR2 YSLEER. The CDR3 is 13 residues long. V dropped 1 base and J dropped 9 bases, with 10 bases sitting between them. The CDR3 is CASSQVELGEQFF. In nucleotides, the CDR3 is TGCGCCAGCAGCCAAGTTGAGTTAGGTGAGCAGTTCTTC.

There are many counts of this clonotype. J is TRBJ2-5 and V is TRBV7-8, with TRBD2 as a possible D gene (6 bases). V gave up 4 bases and J gave up 1 base, with 10 bases separating them. Germline V gene sequence: CDR1 SGHVS, CDR2 FQNEAQ. The CDR3 contains 14 residues. The CDR3 protein is CASSSRDPQETQYF. In nucleotides, the CDR3 is TGTGCCAGCAGCTCGCGGGACCCCCAAGAGACCCAGTACTTC.

The V and J genes are TRBV2 and TRBJ2-7, with a possible D match to TRBD2 (5 bases). Looked up from germline, CDR1 is SNHLY and CDR2 is FYNNEI. The CDR3 consists of 16 residues. V was clipped by 2 bases and J by 1 base, with 15 bases between them. The CDR3: CASSETLGTGSYEQYF. The CDR3 nucleotides are TGTGCCAGCAGTGAAACCCTCGGTACGGGATCCTACGAGCAGTACTTC.

A remark on this clonotype: One base away lies a much larger clone, so this may be a sequencing read error. The genes are TRBV7-2 and TRBJ1-1, with D perhaps matching TRBD1 (5 bases). The CDR3 runs 16 residues. The V and J ends lost 6 bases and 3 bases respectively, with 20 bases between them. Germline V gives CDR1 SGHTA, CDR2 FQGNSA. CDR3 amino acids: CASRLRRAGQDTEAFF. The CDR3 DNA follows: TGTGCCAGCAGATTACGCCGGGCAGGGCAGGACACTGAAGCTTTCTTT.

This clonotype has a handful of counts. V gene TRBV6-5 combines with J gene TRBJ1-4; 7 nucleotides agree with TRBD1. V lost 5 bases and J lost 2; bases outside the gene matches: 8. The CDR3 sequence is 16 residues long. CDR1 and CDR2 (germline): MNHEY, SVGAGI. Here the CDR3 DNA reads TGTGCCAGCAGTATTCACCAGGGGGACACTAATGAAAAACTGTTTTTT. This codes for CASSIHQGDTNEKLFF.

A few counts support this clonotype. The rearrangement uses TRBV11-2 and TRBJ2-1; the D gene could be TRBD1 or TRBD2 (5 bases each). Germline lookup yields CDR1 SGHAT and CDR2 FQNNGV. V was pared by 1 base and J by 8 bases, with 24 bases between. The CDR3 consists of 18 residues. For the CDR3, the DNA is TGTGCCAGCAGCTTAGTAGGACCGGAGGCAGGGATCACAGATGAGCAGTTCTTC. This encodes CASSLVGPEAGITDEQFF.

The V call is TRBV2, the J call TRBJ1-1, with TRBD1 as a possible D gene (6 bases). Per the germline V gene, CDR1 is SNHLY and CDR2 is FYNNEI. Trimming shortened V by 6 bases and J by 1 base, and 18 bases separated the two germline ends. This CDR3 region has 16 residues. CDR3: CASREIYRDPNTEAFF. CDR3 nucleotides: TGTGCCAGCAGGGAGATTTACAGGGACCCGAACACTGAAGCTTTCTTT.

The table lists this clonotype with many counts. The rearrangement joins TRBV12-3 or TRBV12-4 to TRBJ1-4, with a weak D call TRBD1 (6 bases). The CDR3 has 15 amino acids. Trimming took 6 bases from V and 4 from J, leaving 15 bases between them. CDR3 loop: CASSKTGQVNEKLFF. In nucleotides, the CDR3 is TGTGCCAGCAGCAAGACGGGACAAGTTAATGAAAAACTGTTTTTT.

About this clonotype: One base away lies a much larger clone, so this may be a sequencing read error. The chain carries TRBV6-1 and TRBJ2-5, with 7 bases lining up with TRBD1. Trimming at V came to 1 base and at J to 5 bases, leaving 7 bases not matched to a gene. The CDR3 sequence is 15 residues long. Germline CDR1 is MNHNS and CDR2 is SASEGT. CDR3 DNA sequence: TGTGCCAGCAGTGAAGAGACAGGGTTTGGGGAGACCCAGTACTTC. This translates into CASSEETGFGETQYF.

There are a few counts of this clonotype. This chain links TRBV7-6 with TRBJ2-1, with 11 positions matching TRBD2. The ends lost 1 base at V and 5 bases at J; junction bases unmatched: 4. Germline-derived CDR1 and CDR2 are SGHVS and FNYEAQ. This CDR3 is 16 amino acids long. As DNA, the CDR3 is TGTGCCAGCAGCTTAGGCACTAGCGGGGGTAACAATGAGCAGTTCTTC. Its protein is CASSLGTSGGNNEQFF.

This clonotype occurred a few times. This chain connects TRBV27 to TRBJ2-7; perhaps TRBD1 as D (5 bases). V shed 8 bases and J shed 3 bases, with 11 bases lying between them. CDR3 length: 12 amino acids. Germline V gives CDR1 MNHEY, CDR2 SMNVEV (reference sequence). CDR3 nucleotides: TGTGCCAGCGGGGCAACACGCTACGAGCAGTACGTC. This sequence encodes CASGATRYEQYV.

The chain employs TRBV11-2 and TRBJ1-2; D uncertain. The length of the CDR3 is 15 residues. Germline CDR1 reads SGHAT; CDR2 reads FQNNGV. Trimming shortened V by 1 base and J by 4 bases, and 13 bases separated the two germline ends. The CDR3 reads CASSLGAGLGYGYTF. In DNA form, the CDR3 reads TGTGCCAGCAGCTTAGGGGCGGGTTTGGGCTATGGCTACACCTTC.

The chain links TRBV11-3 to TRBJ2-5, with a possible D match to TRBD2 (6 bases). CDR3 length: 16 amino acids. Per the germline V gene, CDR1 is SGHNT and CDR2 is YENEEA. The ends were cut back, 5 bases at V and 4 bases at J, with 20 bases in the middle. The CDR3 coding sequence is TGTGCCAGCAGCACTGGGAGGCATCCTGGGGGAGAGACCCAGTACTTC. It specifies CASSTGRHPGGETQYF.

CDR3 sequence reads: CASRGAGGFYSNQPQHF. CDR3 nucleotides: TGTGCCAGCAGGGGGGCAGGGGGTTTCTATAGCAATCAGCCCCAGCATTTT. This rearrangement joins TRBV27 to TRBJ1-5; TRBD1 matches at 7 bases. The CDR3 is 17 amino acids. The germline V gene has CDR1 MNHEY and CDR2 SMNVEV (reference sequence). V was clipped by 6 bases and J by 0 bases; unmatched bases: 11.